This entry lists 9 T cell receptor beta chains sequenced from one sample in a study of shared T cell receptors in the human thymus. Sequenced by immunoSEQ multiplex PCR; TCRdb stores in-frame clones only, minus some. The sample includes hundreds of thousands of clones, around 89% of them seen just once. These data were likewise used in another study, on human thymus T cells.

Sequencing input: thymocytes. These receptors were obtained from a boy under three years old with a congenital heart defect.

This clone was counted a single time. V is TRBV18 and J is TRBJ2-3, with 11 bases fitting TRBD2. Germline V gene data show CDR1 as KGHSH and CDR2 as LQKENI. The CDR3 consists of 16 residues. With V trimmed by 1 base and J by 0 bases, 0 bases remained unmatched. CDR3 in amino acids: CASSPRTSGSTDTQYF. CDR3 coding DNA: TGTGCCAGCTCACCACGGACTAGCGGGAGCACAGATACGCAGTATTTT.

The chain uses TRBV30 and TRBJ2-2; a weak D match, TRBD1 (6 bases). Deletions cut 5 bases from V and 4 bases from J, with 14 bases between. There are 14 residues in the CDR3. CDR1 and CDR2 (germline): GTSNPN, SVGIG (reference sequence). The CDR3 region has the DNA TGTGCCTGGGCAGGGGCTCGAGGCACCGGGGAGCTGTTTTTT. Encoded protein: CAWAGARGTGELFF.

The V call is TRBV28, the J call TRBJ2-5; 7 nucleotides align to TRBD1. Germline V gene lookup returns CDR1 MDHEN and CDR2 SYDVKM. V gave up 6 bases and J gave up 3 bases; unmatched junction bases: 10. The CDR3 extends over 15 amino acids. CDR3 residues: CASSTLYTGEETQYF. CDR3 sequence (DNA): TGTGCCAGCAGCACACTATACACAGGGGAAGAGACCCAGTACTTC.

The CDR3 DNA follows: TGCAGCGTTGGTAGGCGGGAGGGGGCCCACGAGCAGTACTTC. Protein: CSVGRREGAHEQYF. V and J are TRBV29-1 and TRBJ2-7; 9 bases match TRBD2. CDR1 is SQVTM and CDR2 is ANQGSEA in the germline V gene. CDR3 size: 14 residues. The V and J ends lost 4 bases and 5 bases, in that order; junction bases with no gene match: 9.

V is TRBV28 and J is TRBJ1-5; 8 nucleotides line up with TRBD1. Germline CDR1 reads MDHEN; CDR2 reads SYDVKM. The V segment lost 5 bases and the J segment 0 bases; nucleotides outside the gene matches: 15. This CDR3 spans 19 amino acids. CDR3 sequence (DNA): TGTGCCAGCAGTCGCCAGGACAGGGACCTGGATAATAGCAATCAGCCCCAGCATTTT. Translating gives CASSRQDRDLDNSNQPQHF.

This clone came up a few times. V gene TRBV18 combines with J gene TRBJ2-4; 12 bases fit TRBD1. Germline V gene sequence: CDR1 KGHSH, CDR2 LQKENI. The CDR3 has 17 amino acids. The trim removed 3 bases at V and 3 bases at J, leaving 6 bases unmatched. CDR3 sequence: CASSPGQGAPGKNIQYF. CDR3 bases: TGTGCCAGCTCACCGGGACAGGGGGCCCCGGGCAAAAACATTCAGTACTTC.

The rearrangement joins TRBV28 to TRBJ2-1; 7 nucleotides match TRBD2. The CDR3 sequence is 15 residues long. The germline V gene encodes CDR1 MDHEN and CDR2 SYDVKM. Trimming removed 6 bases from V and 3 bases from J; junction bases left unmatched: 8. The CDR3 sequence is CASRDERGYYNEQFF. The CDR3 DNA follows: TGTGCCAGCAGGGATGAGCGGGGCTACTACAATGAGCAGTTCTTC.

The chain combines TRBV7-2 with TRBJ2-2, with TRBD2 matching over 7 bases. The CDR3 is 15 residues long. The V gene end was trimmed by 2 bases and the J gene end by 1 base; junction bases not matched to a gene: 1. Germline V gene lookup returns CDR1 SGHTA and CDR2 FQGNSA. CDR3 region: CASSLPSGNTGELFF. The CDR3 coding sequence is TGTGCCAGCAGCTTACCTAGCGGGAACACCGGGGAGCTGTTTTTT.

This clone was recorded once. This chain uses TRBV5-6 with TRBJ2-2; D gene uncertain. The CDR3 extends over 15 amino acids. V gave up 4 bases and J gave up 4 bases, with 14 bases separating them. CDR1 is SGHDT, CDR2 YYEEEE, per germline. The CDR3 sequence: CASSQGNSRTGELFF. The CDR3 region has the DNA TGTGCCAGCAGCCAAGGCAACAGCCGCACCGGGGAGCTGTTTTTT.